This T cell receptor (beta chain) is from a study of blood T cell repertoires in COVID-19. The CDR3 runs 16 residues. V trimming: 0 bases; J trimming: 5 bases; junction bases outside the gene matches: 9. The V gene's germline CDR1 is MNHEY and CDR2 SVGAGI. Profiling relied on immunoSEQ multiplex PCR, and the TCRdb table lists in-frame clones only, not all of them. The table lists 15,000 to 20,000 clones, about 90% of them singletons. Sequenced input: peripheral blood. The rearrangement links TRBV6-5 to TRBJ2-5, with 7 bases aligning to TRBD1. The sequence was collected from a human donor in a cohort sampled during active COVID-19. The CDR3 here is CASSYSRQGLMETQYF. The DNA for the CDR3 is TGTGCCAGCAGTTACTCGCGACAGGGCCTTATGGAGACCCAGTACTTC.